Below, 19 T cell receptor beta chains from the same sample are listed, as sequenced in a study of cytomegalovirus exposure and HLA in healthy donors. The primer mix had 60 Vbeta and 13 Jbeta primers. TCRdb's table, derived via immunoSEQ multiplex PCR, lists solely in-frame clones and lacks some. The profile covers about 120,000 clones, with around 74% appearing a single time and around 1.7% taken by the ten largest. The sequencing input was PBMCs. Receptors originate from a woman aged 18-35 years in good health and CMV-seronegative.

J is TRBJ1-2 and V is TRBV10-2; D is ambiguous. V lost 5 bases and J lost 4, with 17 bases in between. This CDR3 contains 15 residues. CDR1 WSHSY and CDR2 SAAADI come from the germline V gene. CDR3 coding DNA: TGCGCCAGCAGTTCTCCGGAGGACCCACGCTATGGCTACACCTTC. It encodes CASSSPEDPRYGYTF.

The gene calls are TRBV7-8 and TRBJ2-1, with 7 positions matching TRBD1. The CDR3 sequence is 14 residues long. The V gene's germline CDR1 is SGHVS and CDR2 FQNEAQ. V was clipped by 5 bases and J by 11 bases; unmatched bases: 12. CDR3 bases: TGTGCCAGCAGCATAGGGCTCATACAGGGGAAGCAGTTCTTC. Translating it yields CASSIGLIQGKQFF.

This chain links TRBV7-9 with TRBJ1-2; D call uncertain. Germline CDR1 reads SEHNR; CDR2 reads FQNEAQ (reference sequence). Trimming cost V 4 bases and J 14 bases, with 14 bases left between them. The CDR3 runs to 11 residues. The CDR3 reads CASSSILIWTF. DNA for the CDR3: TGTGCCAGCAGCTCCATACTAATATGGACCTTC.

Only a few counts were recorded for this clone. V gene TRBV7-6 combines with J gene TRBJ2-1; tentatively, D is TRBD1 (5 bases). Germline V gives CDR1 SGHVS, CDR2 FNYEAQ. The CDR3 contains 16 residues. The V gene lost 6 bases and the J gene lost 3 bases, with 18 bases spanning the gap. CDR3 sequence: CASRDMTELNYNEQFF. CDR3 DNA: TGTGCCAGCAGAGATATGACAGAACTCAACTACAATGAGCAGTTCTTC.

This chain uses TRBV6-1 with TRBJ2-5; D unresolved. Trimming removed 5 bases at V and 5 bases at J, with 6 bases between. This CDR3 is built from 11 residues. CDR1 is MNHNS, CDR2 SASEGT, per germline. CDR3 protein: CASSPRETQYF. The CDR3 DNA sequence: TGTGCCAGCAGTCCGAGGGAGACCCAGTACTTC.

This rearrangement joins TRBV6-5 to TRBJ1-1; 7 bases match TRBD1. Germline assignment: CDR1 MNHEY and CDR2 SVGAGI. The J segment lost 2 bases and the V segment lost 2 bases, leaving 8 bases of the junction unmatched. The CDR3 sequence is 16 residues long. The CDR3: CASSYRKTGLNTEAFF. The CDR3 nucleotides read TGTGCCAGCAGTTACCGGAAGACAGGGCTTAACACTGAAGCTTTCTTT.

CDR3 residues: CASSISGGADIQYF. CDR3 in DNA: TGTGCCAGCAGCATAAGCGGGGGGGCCGACATTCAGTACTTC. V is TRBV5-4 and J is TRBJ2-4, with 10 bases matching TRBD2. The CDR3 loop spans 14 amino acids. V shed 4 bases and J 8 bases; nucleotides not matched to a gene: 6. Germline-derived CDR1 and CDR2 are SGHNT and YYREEE (reference sequence).

This chain links TRBV20-1 with TRBJ2-7; no definite D call. Per germline, CDR1 DFQATT and CDR2 SNEGSKA (reference sequence). This CDR3 is built from 11 residues. Trimming shortened V by 5 bases and J by 6 bases, and 11 bases separated the two germline ends. CDR3 region: CSAGPTFEQYF. CDR3 in DNA: TGCAGTGCTGGCCCAACCTTCGAGCAGTACTTC.

The CDR3 here is CASSPVRGNTEAFF. CDR3 bases: TGTGCCAGCAGTCCCGTTAGGGGGAACACTGAAGCTTTCTTT. The chain joins TRBV6-4 to TRBJ1-1, with a weak D call TRBD1 (5 bases). V was cut by 5 bases and J by 1 base, with 11 bases left in between. CDR3 size: 14 residues. Germline V gives CDR1 MRHNA, CDR2 SNTAGT.

CDR3 protein: CASSTLLSNYGYTF. In DNA form, the CDR3 reads TGTGCCAGCAGCACACTATTATCTAACTATGGCTACACCTTC. The chain links TRBV7-9 to TRBJ1-2; no clear D gene. Looked up from germline, CDR1 is SEHNR and CDR2 is FQNEAQ (reference sequence). V lost 5 bases, J lost 0 bases, and 10 bases lay in between. The CDR3 runs 14 residues.

V gene TRBV5-1 combines with J gene TRBJ1-2; the D is unclear. The V gene lost 0 bases and the J gene lost 4 bases, with 19 bases spanning the gap. CDR1 is SGHRS and CDR2 is YFSETQ in the germline V gene. The CDR3 has 17 amino acids. The CDR3 DNA follows: TGCGCCAGCAGCTTGGAGAGCGGACGGGGAGGGATCTATGGCTACACCTTC. This gives the protein CASSLESGRGGIYGYTF.

V is TRBV10-3 and J is TRBJ1-4; D remains unclear. The CDR3 consists of 14 residues. Germline assignment: CDR1 ENHRY and CDR2 SYGVKD. The germline V and J ends were trimmed by 4 bases and 7 bases, with 13 bases remaining between them. The CDR3 DNA follows: TGTGCCATCAGTGCCGGGGAGGTTGGTGAAAAACTGTTTTTT. Amino acids: CAISAGEVGEKLFF.

This chain links TRBV7-8 with TRBJ2-3, with 8 nucleotides matching TRBD1. The CDR3 runs 15 residues. The trim removed 1 base at V and 3 bases at J, leaving 3 bases unmatched. Per the germline V gene, CDR1 is SGHVS and CDR2 is FQNEAQ. Here the CDR3 reads CASSLEGTGTDTQYF. The CDR3 bases are TGTGCCAGCAGCTTAGAGGGGACAGGAACAGATACGCAGTATTTT. Complete variable domain (other parts from reference TRBV7-8 and TRBJ2-3): GAGVSQSPRYKVAKRGQDVALRCDPISGHVSLFWYQQALGQGPEFLTYFQNEAQLDKSGLPSDRFFAERPEGSVSTLKIQRTQQEDSAVYLCASSLEGTGTDTQYFGPGTRLTVL.

The chain combines TRBV28 with TRBJ2-7, with D unresolved. The CDR3 sequence is 15 residues long. V lost 3 bases to trimming and J lost 3 bases, with 15 bases between them. The germline V gene encodes CDR1 MDHEN and CDR2 SYDVKM. CDR3 sequence: CASSFPRVIFYEQYF. In DNA form, the CDR3 reads TGTGCCAGCAGTTTCCCTCGAGTAATATTCTACGAGCAGTACTTC.

V is TRBV7-3 and J is TRBJ2-7; D perhaps matches TRBD2 (5 bases). V was clipped by 10 bases and J by 3 bases, with 19 bases between them. This CDR3 spans 14 amino acids. CDR1 and CDR2 from the germline V gene are SGHTA and FQGTGA. CDR3 residues: CATTGISSFYEQYF. CDR3 sequence (DNA): TGTGCCACCACGGGGATCTCGTCCTTCTACGAGCAGTACTTC.

This chain uses TRBV4-2 with TRBJ2-2, with TRBD1 matching 8 bases. V lost 6 bases to trimming and J lost 4 bases; unmatched junction nucleotides: 7. The CDR3 spans 15 residues. CDR1 is LGHNA and CDR2 is YNFKEQ in the germline V gene. This chain's CDR3 is CASRYDRGGTGELFF. As DNA, the CDR3 is TGTGCCAGCAGATACGACAGGGGTGGCACCGGGGAGCTGTTTTTT.

The CDR3 sequence is CASSFGQRGTYEQYF. DNA for the CDR3: TGTGCCAGCAGCTTTGGACAGAGGGGAACCTACGAGCAGTACTTC. The chain uses TRBV5-6 and TRBJ2-7, with D possibly TRBD1 on 6 matching bases. CDR3 length: 15 residues. Germline assignment: CDR1 SGHDT and CDR2 YYEEEE. Trimming cost V 2 bases and J 2 bases, with 14 bases left between them.

The chain couples TRBV6-1 to TRBJ2-7; TRBD1 aligns across 11 bases. The CDR3 loop spans 16 amino acids. With V trimmed by 3 bases and J by 3 bases, 7 bases remained unmatched. The germline CDR1 and CDR2 sequences are MNHNS and SASEGT. The CDR3 coding sequence is TGTGCCAGCAGTGACGCCGGGACAGGGGGAGGCTACGAGCAGTACTTC. It specifies CASSDAGTGGGYEQYF.

The rearrangement uses TRBV28 and TRBJ1-1; a possible D gene is TRBD1 (6 bases). The ends were cut back, 1 base at V and 6 bases at J, with 12 bases in the middle. The CDR3 covers 14 residues. Germline values: CDR1 MDHEN, CDR2 SYDVKM. The CDR3 spells CASSLLGDTPEAFF. The CDR3 coding sequence is TGTGCCAGCAGTTTATTGGGGGACACCCCTGAAGCTTTCTTT.